The rows below give T cell receptor beta chains drawn from one sample of a study of blood T cell repertoires in COVID-19. Sequenced by immunoSEQ multiplex PCR; TCRdb stores in-frame clones only, minus some. The sample consists of around 280,000 clones, nearly 90% of them appearing once. The sequenced material came from PBMCs or T cells enriched from blood (not recorded which). The source is a young woman with acute COVID-19. CDR3s include the opening cysteine and the closing phenylalanine or tryptophan. The D gene is left open where the match is weak. Rows may omit the clone size; those that give it use once, few, many or a size class.

TRBV27	NA	TRBJ2-4	NA	13	CASSLSAQGIQYF	TGTGCCAGCAGCCTGAGTGCCCAGGGCATTCAGTACTTC
TRBV11-2	NA	TRBJ2-7	NA	14	CASRRISGSYEQYF	TGTGCCAGCAGACGGATTAGCGGCTCCTACGAGCAGTACTTC
TRBV5-1	TRBD2	TRBJ2-3	NA	20	CASSAAILAGGPRGLDTQYF	TGCGCCAGCAGCGCGGCCATCCTAGCGGGAGGGCCGAGGGGGTTGGATACGCAGTATTTT
TRBV30	NA	TRBJ1-1	NA	11	CAWNRVTEAFF	TGTGCCTGGAACAGGGTGACTGAAGCTTTCTTT
TRBV2	NA	TRBJ1-2	NA	14	CASSEARGAKGYTF	TGTGCCAGCAGTGAAGCCCGGGGGGCTAAGGGCTACACCTTC
TRBV28	TRBD1	TRBJ1-1	NA	13	CASSPGTGSWAFF	TGTGCCAGCAGTCCTGGGACAGGTTCTTGGGCTTTCTTT
TRBV18	TRBD2	TRBJ2-2	NA	18	CASSPEASGTLNTGELFF	TGTGCCAGCTCACCCGAGGCTAGCGGGACGCTAAACACCGGGGAGCTGTTTTTT
TRBV6-5	TRBD1	TRBJ1-1	NA	14	CASSTDRGLTEAFF	TGTGCCAGCAGCACCGACAGGGGGCTCACTGAAGCTTTCTTT
TRBV7-3	NA	TRBJ2-2	NA	14	CASSLKTGTGELFF	TGTGCCAGCAGCTTAAAGACGGGCACCGGGGAGCTGTTTTTT
TRBV10-1	TRBD2	TRBJ2-1	NA	14	CASSESGLAGEQFF	TGCGCCAGCAGTGAATCTGGGCTAGCGGGAGAGCAGTTCTTC
TRBV18	TRBD2	TRBJ2-1	NA	16	CASSPPKRERYNEQFF	TGTGCCAGCTCACCACCAAAGCGGGAACGCTACAATGAGCAGTTCTTC
TRBV2	TRBD2	TRBJ2-3	once	15	CASRVGGMSYDTQYF	TGTGCCAGCAGGGTGGGGGGGATGTCCTACGATACGCAGTATTTT
TRBV7-9	NA	TRBJ1-2	NA	14	CASSLDNSGYGYTF	TGTGCCAGCAGCTTAGACAACTCCGGGTATGGCTACACCTTC
TRBV4-1	NA	TRBJ1-5	NA	13	CASSQDLQQPQHF	TGCGCCAGCAGCCAAGATTTACAGCAGCCCCAGCATTTT
TRBV7-2	TRBD2	TRBJ2-7	NA	16	CASSSGPLAGNYEQYF	TGTGCCAGCAGCTCGGGGCCCCTAGCGGGAAACTACGAGCAGTACTTC
TRBV6-5	NA	TRBJ2-1	NA	14	CASRPGSSYNEQFF	TGTGCCAGCAGGCCGGGAAGCTCCTACAATGAGCAGTTCTTC
TRBV5-6	TRBD1	TRBJ1-5	NA	15	CASSKDRGRNQPQHF	TGTGCCAGCAGCAAAGACAGGGGGCGTAATCAGCCCCAGCATTTT
TRBV6-1	NA	TRBJ1-2	NA	16	CASSEHQSLANYGYTF	TGTGCCAGCAGTGAGCACCAGTCGCTCGCCAACTATGGCTACACCTTC
TRBV4-3	TRBD2	TRBJ2-3	NA	17	CASSQGPSGRATDTQYF	TGCGCCAGCAGCCAAGGCCCGAGCGGGAGGGCCACAGATACGCAGTATTTT
TRBV7-7	TRBD2	TRBJ2-7	NA	15	CASSRGLAGNYEQYF	TGTGCCAGCAGCCGCGGGCTAGCGGGCAACTACGAGCAGTACTTC
TRBV29-1	NA	TRBJ1-1	NA	15	CSTEVGKGVNTEAFF	TGCAGCACTGAAGTCGGGAAGGGAGTGAACACTGAAGCTTTCTTT
TRBV5-6	TRBD2	TRBJ2-3	NA	16	CASSFESAGNTDTQYF	TGTGCCAGCAGCTTTGAGTCAGCGGGAAACACAGATACGCAGTATTTT
TRBV7-8	NA	TRBJ2-3	NA	15	CASSDNSASTDTQYF	TGTGCCAGCAGCGATAATAGCGCTAGCACAGATACGCAGTATTTT
TRBV27	TRBD2	TRBJ2-2	NA	18	CASSPNPRLAGATGELFF	TGTGCCAGCAGCCCTAACCCGAGACTAGCGGGAGCTACCGGGGAGCTGTTTTTT
TRBV11-2	TRBD2	TRBJ2-3	NA	17	CASSLDVAGRSADTQYF	TGTGCCAGCAGCTTAGATGTAGCGGGCCGGTCGGCAGATACGCAGTATTTT
TRBV10-1	NA	TRBJ2-3	NA	13	CASSGQGTDTQYF	TGCGCCAGCAGTGGTCAGGGCACAGATACGCAGTATTTT
TRBV19	NA	TRBJ2-3	NA	16	CASSIVGGLYTDTQYF	TGTGCCAGTAGTATAGTAGGAGGCCTCTACACAGATACGCAGTATTTT
TRBV27	TRBD2	TRBJ2-1	NA	14	CASSLLASGGEQFF	TGTGCCAGCAGTTTATTGGCTAGCGGGGGGGAGCAGTTCTTC
TRBV30	TRBD2	TRBJ2-2	NA	15	CAWAKTSGRAGELFF	TGTGCCTGGGCGAAGACTAGCGGGAGGGCCGGGGAGCTGTTTTTT
TRBV12-3/TRBV12-4	NA	TRBJ2-3	NA	13	CASSRKGTDTQYF	TGTGCCAGCAGTCGGAAGGGGACAGATACGCAGTATTTT
TRBV4-1	NA	TRBJ1-6	NA	15	CASAWGGSGDSPLHF	TGCGCCAGCGCTTGGGGGGGCAGCGGGGATTCACCCCTCCACTTT
TRBV5-4	NA	TRBJ2-2	NA	14	CASSRDPLAGELFF	TGTGCCAGCAGCCGGGATCCCCTGGCTGGGGAGCTGTTTTTT
TRBV4-1	NA	TRBJ2-2	once	18	CVSSQVHLLGLNTGELFF	TGCGTCAGCAGCCAAGTACACCTTCTTGGGCTGAACACCGGGGAGCTGTTTTTT
TRBV9	NA	TRBJ2-4	NA	17	CASSVDGYRAAKNIQYF	TGTGCCAGCAGCGTAGATGGGTACAGGGCGGCCAAAAACATTCAGTACTTC
TRBV6-4	TRBD2	TRBJ2-7	few	15	CASSERAGTTYEQYF	TGTGCCAGCAGTGAGCGGGCAGGGACTACCTACGAGCAGTACTTC
TRBV11-2	TRBD2	TRBJ2-7	once	16	CASSDHSGPLSYEQYF	TGTGCCAGCAGCGACCATAGCGGGCCTCTCTCCTACGAGCAGTACTTC
TRBV14	TRBD1	TRBJ2-5	NA	16	CASSQFGTGGRETQYF	TGTGCCAGCAGCCAATTTGGGACAGGGGGCCGGGAGACCCAGTACTTC
TRBV7-8	TRBD2	TRBJ2-7	NA	15	CASSLAGLGSYEQYF	TGTGCCAGCAGCTTAGCCGGACTAGGATCTTACGAGCAGTACTTC
TRBV7-2	NA	TRBJ1-5	NA	12	CASSPKSQPQHF	TGTGCCAGCAGCCCCAAGAGCCAGCCCCAGCATTTT
TRBV2	TRBD2	TRBJ2-1	once	14	CASSELAGGNEQFF	TGTGCCAGCAGTGAACTAGCGGGAGGCAATGAGCAGTTCTTC
TRBV5-1	TRBD2	TRBJ2-5	NA	15	CASSPLAGATETQYF	TGCGCCAGCAGCCCACTAGCGGGAGCGACGGAGACCCAGTACTTC
TRBV5-4	TRBD2	TRBJ2-1	NA	18	CASSPASLAASSYNEQFF	TGTGCCAGCAGCCCGGCCTCACTAGCGGCCAGCTCCTACAATGAGCAGTTCTTC
TRBV10-3	NA	TRBJ1-1	once	14	CAISERQENTEAFF	TGTGCCATCAGTGAGCGCCAGGAGAACACTGAAGCTTTCTTT
TRBV27	NA	TRBJ1-2	NA	11	CASLGVDGYTF	TGTGCCAGCCTGGGAGTTGATGGCTACACCTTC
TRBV4-2	NA	TRBJ1-2	NA	15	CASSQDNGGDYGYTF	TGTGCCAGCAGCCAAGATAACGGAGGGGACTATGGCTACACCTTC
TRBV19	NA	TRBJ2-3	NA	14	CASSIRGAEDTQYF	TGTGCCAGTAGTATCCGCGGAGCCGAGGATACGCAGTATTTT
TRBV29-1	NA	TRBJ2-1	NA	17	CSVGGDILPYRDNEQFF	TGCAGCGTTGGAGGAGATATCTTACCTTACAGGGACAATGAGCAGTTCTTC
TRBV7-7	TRBD2	TRBJ2-2	NA	16	CASSLTSGMNTGELFF	TGTGCCAGCAGTCTGACTAGCGGGATGAACACCGGGGAGCTGTTTTTT
TRBV11-1	TRBD1	TRBJ1-5	NA	16	CASSIPGQGVNQPQHF	TGTGCCAGCAGCATACCGGGACAGGGTGTCAATCAGCCCCAGCATTTT
TRBV5-6	TRBD1	TRBJ1-2	NA	14	CASRKQGRIYGYTF	TGTGCCAGCAGAAAACAGGGGAGAATCTATGGCTACACCTTC
TRBV18	NA	TRBJ2-1	NA	17	CASSPTEFRGLYNEQFF	TGTGCCAGCTCCCCGACCGAGTTCAGGGGACTATACAATGAGCAGTTCTTC
TRBV9	NA	TRBJ1-3	NA	14	CASSVPDSGNTIYF	TGTGCCAGCAGCGTACCGGACAGCGGAAACACCATATATTTT